These 25 T cell receptor beta chains were sequenced from one sample in a study of blood T cell repertoires in COVID-19. Sequencing used immunoSEQ multiplex PCR; TCRdb keeps in-frame clones, though not all of them. The table lists under 250,000 clones, 65% to 90% of them singletons. The sequencing input was peripheral blood. The receptors originated from a middle-aged man with COVID-19, enrolled during active disease.

The CDR3 DNA reads as TGTGCCAGCAGTGCCCTCAGAACCTACGAGCAGTACTTC. Protein sequence: CASSALRTYEQYF. The J gene is TRBJ2-7, the V gene TRBV6-2 or TRBV6-3; D gene uncertain. CDR3 length: 13 residues. V was clipped by 5 bases and J by 2 bases, with 10 bases between them. Germline assignment: CDR1 MNHEY and CDR2 SVGEGT.

This chain connects TRBV7-8 to TRBJ2-7; TRBD1 aligns across 9 bases. Germline CDR1 and CDR2: SGHVS and FQNEAQ. With V trimmed by 1 base and J by 6 bases, 7 bases remained unmatched. CDR3 size: 15 residues. CDR3 in amino acids: CASSLEWGTGTEQYF. CDR3 in DNA: TGTGCCAGCAGCTTAGAATGGGGGACAGGGACCGAGCAGTACTTC.

The chain recombines TRBV4-1 with TRBJ2-1, with 8 nucleotides matching TRBD1. This CDR3 region has 16 residues. The germline gives CDR1 MGHRA, CDR2 YSYEKL. The ends lost 4 bases at V and 6 bases at J; junction bases unmatched: 11. In DNA form, the CDR3 reads TGCGCCAGCAGCCTACGGGGACAGGACCAAGCCAATGAGCAGTTCTTC. Amino acids: CASSLRGQDQANEQFF.

The rearrangement links TRBV5-1 to TRBJ2-7, with TRBD2 matching 9 bases. Trimming at V came to 5 bases and at J to 3 bases, leaving 9 bases not matched to a gene. The CDR3 is made up of 15 amino acids. Per the germline V gene, CDR1 is SGHRS and CDR2 is YFSETQ. This CDR3 is CASRLDSGSFYEQYF. The CDR3 DNA reads TGCGCCAGCAGACTGGATAGCGGGAGTTTCTACGAGCAGTACTTC.

The CDR3 loop reads CASSSIHAEGEQFF. The CDR3 DNA reads TGTGCCAGCAGTTCCATCCACGCGGAAGGTGAGCAGTTCTTC. V usage is TRBV27 and J usage is TRBJ2-1, with D uncertain. Trimming pared 4 bases from V and 9 bases from J, leaving 16 bases between. The germline V gene encodes CDR1 MNHEY and CDR2 SMNVEV (reference sequence). The CDR3 contains 14 residues.

V usage is TRBV18 and J usage is TRBJ2-3; 8 positions agree with TRBD2. V lost 3 bases and J lost 0; bases outside the gene matches: 2. The germline gives CDR1 KGHSH, CDR2 LQKENI. The CDR3 runs 15 residues. Here the CDR3 reads CASSPTSASTDTQYF. The CDR3 nucleotides are TGTGCCAGCTCACCGACTAGCGCGAGCACAGATACGCAGTATTTT. The entire variable domain, with the rest obtained from reference TRBV18 and TRBJ2-3, is as follows: NAGVMQNPRHLVRRRGQEARLRCSPMKGHSHVYWYRQLPEEGLKFMVYLQKENIIDESGMPKERFSAEFPKEGPSILRIQQVVRGDSAAYFCASSPTSASTDTQYFGPGTRLTVL.

The chain carries TRBV7-6 and TRBJ1-4; possible D gene TRBD1, 6 bases. CDR3 size: 14 residues. Trimming left V 1 base short and J 8 bases short, with 11 bases between. Germline V gives CDR1 SGHVS, CDR2 FNYEAQ. Here the CDR3 reads CASSLDQGQEKLFF. The CDR3 DNA reads TGTGCCAGCAGCTTAGATCAGGGGCAAGAAAAACTGTTTTTT.

V usage is TRBV7-9 and J usage is TRBJ2-1; 7 nucleotides match TRBD2. J lost 7 bases, V lost 1 base, and 16 bases had no gene match. This CDR3 has 18 residues. Per the germline V gene, CDR1 is SEHNR and CDR2 is FQNEAQ (reference sequence). As DNA, the CDR3 is TGTGCCAGCAGCTTAGGGAATCAACCAAGGACTAGAATAAATGAGCAGTTCTTC. Its protein is CASSLGNQPRTRINEQFF.

The rearrangement joins TRBV19 to TRBJ1-1; no clear D. Germline-derived CDR1 and CDR2 are LNHDA and SQIVND (reference sequence). The CDR3 sequence is 13 residues long. With 6 bases removed from V and 1 base from J, the gap between germline ends came to 9 bases. CDR3 DNA sequence: TGTGCCAGTAGCCATCGGGGGAACACTGAAGCTTTCTTT. Its protein is CASSHRGNTEAFF.

This chain joins TRBV3-1 (or the pseudogene TRBV3-2) and TRBJ2-7; 7 bases map to TRBD2. Germline loops: CDR1 LGHDT, CDR2 YNNKEL (reference sequence). The V segment lost 1 base and the J segment 4 bases; nucleotides outside the gene matches: 7. The CDR3 contains 15 residues. The CDR3 region is CASSQGAGETYEQYF. CDR3 sequence (DNA): TGTGCCAGCAGCCAAGGTGCGGGAGAAACTTACGAGCAGTACTTC.

As to this clone: Mismatch with germline at one junction end may stem from a read error. The rearrangement links TRBV9 to TRBJ2-1; tentative D call: TRBD2 (5 bases). The germline V gene encodes CDR1 SGDLS and CDR2 YYNGEE. This CDR3 is built from 15 residues. The CDR3 DNA sequence: TGTGCCAGCAGCGTAGGATCGGGATCCTATAATGAGCAGTTCTTC. Its protein is CASSVGSGSYNEQFF.

The rearrangement uses TRBV18 and TRBJ2-1; D is unresolved. The germline gives CDR1 KGHSH, CDR2 LQKENI. The CDR3 length is 14 residues. V gave up 2 bases and J gave up 3 bases, with 8 bases separating them. The CDR3, as DNA: TGTGCCAGCTCACCAAACAGATACTACAATGAGCAGTTCTTC. Its translation is CASSPNRYYNEQFF.

The CDR3 spells CASSPLTGMGTEAFF. In nucleotides, the CDR3 is TGTGCCAGCAGTCCGCTGACAGGTATGGGCACTGAAGCTTTCTTT. The chain couples TRBV27 to TRBJ1-1; D is possibly TRBD1 (6 bases). The V end lost 5 bases, the J end lost 4 bases, and 17 bases lay between the germline ends. The CDR3 extends over 15 amino acids. Germline V gene data show CDR1 as MNHEY and CDR2 as SMNVEV (reference sequence).

The chain couples TRBV10-3 to TRBJ2-7, with 8 bases that match TRBD2. The junction had 17 bases not matched to a gene; V was cut back by 10 bases and J by 3 bases. The CDR3 runs 16 residues. Germline V gives CDR1 ENHRY, CDR2 SYGVKD. The CDR3 reads CASATGGLAGNYEQYF. The CDR3 DNA reads TGTGCCAGCGCCACGGGTGGATTAGCGGGAAACTACGAGCAGTACTTC.

The chain combines TRBV7-2 with TRBJ2-3; the match to TRBD2 covers 9 bases. The CDR3 runs 15 residues. J gave up 2 bases and V 5 bases, and 5 bases lay outside the gene matches. From germline, CDR1 is SGHTA and CDR2 FQGNSA. This CDR3 is CASSLIAGDTDTQYF. For the CDR3, the DNA is TGTGCCAGCAGCCTCATAGCGGGAGACACAGATACGCAGTATTTT. Variable domain in full (rest from reference TRBV7-2 and TRBJ2-3): GAGVSQSPSNKVTEKGKDVELRCDPISGHTALYWYRQSLGQGLEFLIYFQGNSAPDKSGLPSDRFSAERTGGSVSTLTIQRTQQEDSAVYLCASSLIAGDTDTQYFGPGTRLTVL.

This sequence joins TRBV5-4 and TRBJ2-1; D ambiguous. Trimming stripped 0 bases from V and 0 bases from J, with 7 bases between. This CDR3 contains 15 residues. The germline CDR1 and CDR2 sequences are SGHNT and YYREEE (reference sequence). The CDR3 sequence is CASSLAASSYNEQFF. CDR3 coding DNA: TGTGCCAGCAGCTTGGCAGCTAGCTCCTACAATGAGCAGTTCTTC.

This chain joins TRBV2 and TRBJ2-3, with TRBD2 identical over 7 bases. Germline values: CDR1 SNHLY, CDR2 FYNNEI. V lost 6 bases to trimming and J lost 1 base; unmatched junction nucleotides: 7. This CDR3 has 15 residues. The DNA of the CDR3 is TGTGCCAGCAGGCGGACTAGAACTGGCACAGATACGCAGTATTTT. It specifies CASRRTRTGTDTQYF.

In this sample, this clone turned up once. The V gene is TRBV14, the J gene TRBJ1-1; TRBD1 matches 7 bases. With V trimmed by 4 bases and J by 4 bases, 3 bases remained unmatched. The germline V gene encodes CDR1 SGHDN and CDR2 FVKESK. The CDR3 sequence is 13 residues long. The CDR3 region is CASSRTGVTEAFF. The CDR3 DNA sequence: TGTGCCAGCAGCCGAACAGGGGTCACTGAAGCTTTCTTT.

This sequence joins TRBV5-8 and TRBJ1-6, with 8 bases lining up with TRBD1. Trimming removed 1 base from V and 7 bases from J; junction bases left unmatched: 7. Germline V gene lookup returns CDR1 SGHTS and CDR2 YDEGEE. The CDR3 spans 16 residues. CDR3: CASSLRGQGYNSPLHF. CDR3 sequence (DNA): TGTGCCAGCAGCTTGAGAGGACAGGGTTACAATTCACCCCTCCACTTT.

Comment on this clone: This sample also contains other DNA sequences that code for the same CDR3. This sequence joins TRBV30 and TRBJ1-6, with 10 nucleotides matching TRBD1. Losses at the gene ends were 3 bases for V and 7 bases for J; bases not matched to a gene: 0. The CDR3 sequence is 13 residues long. Germline CDR1 and CDR2: GTSNPN and SVGIG (reference sequence). The CDR3 coding sequence is TGTGCCTGGAGGGGACAGGGGAATTCACCCCTCCACTTT. It yields the protein CAWRGQGNSPLHF.

The chain is built from TRBV12-3 or TRBV12-4 and TRBJ2-7; D possibly corresponds to TRBD1 (6 bases). The CDR3 is 12 amino acids. V lost 6 bases to trimming and J lost 13 bases, with 19 bases between them. The CDR3 loop is CASSIADSVAYF. Here the CDR3 DNA reads TGTGCCAGCAGCATCGCGGACAGTGTAGCCTACTTC.

The J gene is TRBJ1-5, the V gene TRBV29-1; D not certain. V was cut by 4 bases and J by 3 bases, with 7 bases left in between. The CDR3 spans 12 residues. Germline values: CDR1 SQVTM, CDR2 ANQGSEA. CDR3 nucleotide sequence: TGCAGCGTTGTCGCAGACAATCAGCCCCAGCATTTT. This gives the protein CSVVADNQPQHF.

The chain is built from TRBV7-9 and TRBJ1-5, with D hard to call. This CDR3 contains 14 residues. The V and J ends lost 4 bases and 2 bases respectively, with 9 bases between them. CDR1 and CDR2 (germline): SEHNR, FQNEAQ (reference sequence). CDR3 nucleotide sequence: TGTGCCAGCAGCTGGGAGGGTGGCAATCAGCCCCAGCATTTT. Encoded protein: CASSWEGGNQPQHF.

The J gene is TRBJ2-3, the V gene TRBV30, with D tentatively TRBD2 (6 bases). The V end was cut by 8 bases, the J end by 0 bases, with 18 bases between. Germline V CDR1 and CDR2: GTSNPN, SVGIG (reference sequence). There are 15 residues in the CDR3. DNA for the CDR3: TGTGCCCATACGGAGGGGCAGTCTAGCACAGATACGCAGTATTTT. The encoded protein is CAHTEGQSSTDTQYF.

The chain recombines TRBV2 with TRBJ1-5; 7 nucleotides match TRBD1. Germline values: CDR1 SNHLY, CDR2 FYNNEI. V dropped 7 bases and J dropped 7; count of bases not matched to a gene: 7. The CDR3 totals 13 residues. The CDR3 loop is CASKEQGSQPQHF. In DNA, the CDR3 is TGTGCCAGCAAGGAACAGGGGAGCCAGCCCCAGCATTTT.